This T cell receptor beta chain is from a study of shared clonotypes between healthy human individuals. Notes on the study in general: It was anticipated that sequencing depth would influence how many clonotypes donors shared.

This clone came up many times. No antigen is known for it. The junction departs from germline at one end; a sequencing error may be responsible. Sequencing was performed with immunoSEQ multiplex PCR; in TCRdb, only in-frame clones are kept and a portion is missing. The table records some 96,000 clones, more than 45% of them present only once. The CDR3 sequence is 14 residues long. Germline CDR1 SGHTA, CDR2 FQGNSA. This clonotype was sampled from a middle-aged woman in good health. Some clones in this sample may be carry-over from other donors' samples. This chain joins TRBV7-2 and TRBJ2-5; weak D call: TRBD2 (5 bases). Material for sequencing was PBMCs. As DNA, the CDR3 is TGTGCCAGCAGCCTAGCCCTGTACCAAGAGACCCAGTACTTC. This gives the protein CASSLALYQETQYF.